This entry lists 11 T cell receptor beta chains sequenced from one sample in a study of shared clonotypes between healthy human individuals. The protocol was immunoSEQ multiplex PCR, while the TCRdb copy is restricted to in-frame clones and leaves out a portion. The data show some 2,100,000 clones, about 94% seen once. The specimen was naive CD4+ T cells sorted from blood. Indicated subset: CD45RA+ positively selected. These receptors came from a man aged 18 to 29 in good health.

This clone was observed a few times. The DNA for the CDR3 is TGTGCCAGCAGTACTACAAGTGCCGCTTACAATGAGCAGTTCTTC. This encodes CASSTTSAAYNEQFF. The rearrangement joins TRBV6-6 to TRBJ2-1; D not certain. Germline V gene data show CDR1 as MNHNY and CDR2 as SVGAGI (reference sequence). Trimming removed 5 bases at V and 4 bases at J, with 15 bases between. CDR3 length equals 15 residues.

The V and J genes are TRBV2 and TRBJ2-7; D tentatively reads TRBD1 or TRBD2 (5 bases each). With 6 bases removed from V and 5 bases from J, the gap between germline ends came to 20 bases. Germline V gene data show CDR1 as SNHLY and CDR2 as FYNNEI. The CDR3 length is 15 residues. In nucleotides, the CDR3 is TGTGCCAGCAGACTAACATCGGGGCCAGCGAACGAGCAGTACTTC. Protein: CASRLTSGPANEQYF.

A note on this clone: At one end the junction does not follow the germline gene, possibly because of a read error. V and J are TRBV6-6 and TRBJ2-7; D uncertain. This CDR3 comprises 14 residues. Germline CDR1 MNHNY, CDR2 SVGAGI (reference sequence). CDR3 residues: CASRYLSSSYEQYF. As DNA, the CDR3 is TGTGCCAGCAGATACTTGAGCAGCTCCTACGAGCAGTACTTC.

The chain couples TRBV6-5 to TRBJ1-3; a weak D match, TRBD1 (5 bases). Per germline, CDR1 MNHEY and CDR2 SVGAGI. The V gene lost 7 bases and the J gene lost 6 bases, with 13 bases spanning the gap. CDR3 size: 13 residues. The CDR3 sequence is CASTPGQVNTIYF. Here the CDR3 DNA reads TGTGCCAGCACTCCAGGACAAGTAAACACCATATATTTT.

This clone was seen just once. This chain links TRBV5-4 with TRBJ2-6, with D perhaps matching TRBD1 (6 bases). Trimming removed 1 base from V and 6 bases from J, with 11 bases in between. Germline CDR1 is SGHNT and CDR2 is YYREEE (reference sequence). This CDR3 spans 15 amino acids. CDR3 residues: CASSLSRGEANVLTF. DNA for the CDR3: TGTGCCAGCAGCTTGTCCAGGGGAGAGGCCAACGTCCTGACTTTC.

The gene calls are TRBV6-4 and TRBJ2-3; no clear D gene. CDR3 length equals 13 residues. Germline V gene lookup returns CDR1 MRHNA and CDR2 SNTAGT. V was trimmed by 3 bases and J by 6 bases, leaving 10 bases between them. Written as DNA, the CDR3 is TGTGCCAGCAGTGAAATGTTAGGGGATACGCAGTATTTT. It is translated as CASSEMLGDTQYF.

This clone appeared once. The chain employs TRBV25-1 and TRBJ1-5; D is unclear. The germline V gene encodes CDR1 MGHDK and CDR2 SYGVNS. The CDR3 spans 14 residues. Between the trimmed V and J ends, which lost 0 bases and 6 bases, there was a span of 9 bases. The CDR3 is CASSEYLDGQPQHF. The CDR3 region has the DNA TGTGCCAGCAGTGAATATCTGGACGGTCAGCCCCAGCATTTT.

V usage is TRBV28 and J usage is TRBJ1-6, with D possibly matching TRBD1 (5 bases). Trimming pared 0 bases from V and 7 bases from J, leaving 19 bases between. This CDR3 has 18 residues. CDR1 and CDR2 (germline): MDHEN, SYDVKM. This CDR3 is CASSLWALLGTLNSPLHF. CDR3 coding DNA: TGTGCCAGCAGTTTATGGGCGCTTCTGGGGACCCTAAATTCACCCCTCCACTTT.

This chain connects TRBV28 to TRBJ2-3; maybe TRBD1 (5 bases). The V gene lost 8 bases and the J gene lost 0 bases, with 12 bases spanning the gap. Germline-derived CDR1 and CDR2 are MDHEN and SYDVKM. This CDR3 spans 14 amino acids. CDR3: CASWRQTSTDTQYF. In DNA, the CDR3 is TGTGCCAGCTGGAGACAGACTAGCACAGATACGCAGTATTTT.

V is TRBV28 and J is TRBJ1-2; 12 bases map to TRBD1. Germline-derived CDR1 and CDR2 are MDHEN and SYDVKM. The CDR3 has 15 residues. After removal of 3 bases from V and 8 bases from J, the junction contained 7 bases not matched to a gene. CDR3 DNA: TGTGCCAGCAGTTTTCCGGGACAGGGGGCTCACGGCTACACCTTC. This encodes CASSFPGQGAHGYTF.

This clone has a single count. The same CDR3 can be traced to other DNA sequences in this sample. This chain connects TRBV6-1 to TRBJ2-2; D remains unclear. This CDR3 is 14 amino acids long. V was cut by 2 bases and J by 2 bases, with 6 bases left in between. Germline V gene sequence: CDR1 MNHNS, CDR2 SASEGT. The CDR3 region is CASSEPGNTGELFF. Here the CDR3 DNA reads TGTGCCAGCAGTGAACCGGGTAACACCGGGGAGCTGTTTTTT.